Listed below are T cell receptor beta chains from one sample, sequenced in a study of T cell responses to AZD1222 COVID-19 vaccine. Sequencing was performed with immunoSEQ multiplex PCR; in TCRdb, only in-frame clones are kept and a portion is missing. The sample lists approximately 150,000 clones, 92% occurring once. Source: peripheral blood, taken 28 days after the second AZD1222 dose. Receptors originate from an adult who received the AZD1222 COVID-19 vaccine. The CDR3 runs from the conserved cysteine through the conserved F or W. The D gene is left open where the match is weak. Only part of the rows carry a size: once, few, many, or a class if the clone is expanded.

V: TRBV5-1; length: 12; size: .; J: TRBJ2-5; D: .; DNA: TGCGCCAGCAGCCTAGAACAAGAGACCCAGTACTTC; CDR3: CASSLEQETQYF
V: TRBV7-8; length: 15; size: .; J: TRBJ2-3; D: .; DNA: TGTGCCAGCATCCGATCAAGGCTTTGGAGGGATACGCAGTATTTT; CDR3: CASIRSRLWRDTQYF
V: TRBV19; length: 14; size: .; J: TRBJ1-2; D: .; DNA: TGTGCCAGTAGTATAGCGACAGCCCCTGTGGGCTACACCTTC; CDR3: CASSIATAPVGYTF
V: TRBV24-1; length: 12; size: .; J: TRBJ2-3; D: .; DNA: TGTGCCACCAGTGATTCAGCGGGTGGGCAGTATTTT; CDR3: CATSDSAGGQYF
V: TRBV7-7; length: 17; size: .; J: TRBJ2-1; D: TRBD1; DNA: TGTGCCAGCAGCCCTGATCCGGGACAGGGACTTGGGAATGAGCAGTTCTTC; CDR3: CASSPDPGQGLGNEQFF
V: TRBV28; length: 14; size: .; J: TRBJ2-7; D: .; DNA: TGTGCCAGCAGTTCCTCAGCGGTAACCTACGAGCAGTACTTC; CDR3: CASSSSAVTYEQYF
V: TRBV5-4; length: 15; size: .; J: TRBJ2-5; D: TRBD2; DNA: TGTGCCAGCAGCTTGGGATCTAGCGGGAGGGAGACCCAGTACTTC; CDR3: CASSLGSSGRETQYF
V: TRBV19; length: 14; size: .; J: TRBJ1-4; D: .; DNA: TGTGCCAGTAGCGGGTCTGCAACTAATGAAAAACTGTTTTTT; CDR3: CASSGSATNEKLFF
V: TRBV5-1; length: 16; size: .; J: TRBJ2-2; D: .; DNA: TGCGCCAGCAGCGTGGAGGGGGCCAAACTCACCGGGGAGCTGTTTTTT; CDR3: CASSVEGAKLTGELFF
V: TRBV5-4; length: 12; size: .; J: TRBJ2-3; D: .; DNA: TGTGCCAGCAGCAAAACCACAGATACGCAGTATTTT; CDR3: CASSKTTDTQYF
V: TRBV9; length: 15; size: .; J: TRBJ2-7; D: .; DNA: TGTGCCAGCAGCGTAGACCAGGGCAGCTCCTACGAGCAGTACTTC; CDR3: CASSVDQGSSYEQYF
V: TRBV28; length: 15; size: .; J: TRBJ2-5; D: TRBD1; DNA: TGTGCCAGCAGTTCGACAGGGGCCGGCCAAGAGACCCAGTACTTC; CDR3: CASSSTGAGQETQYF
V: TRBV7-9; length: 15; size: .; J: TRBJ1-5; D: .; DNA: TGTGCCAGCAGCTTGGGCAGCTTGAGAGAACAGCCCCAGCATTTT; CDR3: CASSLGSLREQPQHF
V: TRBV29-1; length: 15; size: .; J: TRBJ2-3; D: TRBD2; DNA: TGCAGCGTTCCTGGGACTAGCGGGATGGGGGATACGCAGTATTTT; CDR3: CSVPGTSGMGDTQYF
V: TRBV18; length: 15; size: .; J: TRBJ1-2; D: TRBD1; DNA: TGTGCCAGCTCACCACCGGGACAGGGGTTCTATGGCTACACCTTC; CDR3: CASSPPGQGFYGYTF
V: TRBV9; length: 14; size: .; J: TRBJ2-3; D: .; DNA: TGTGCCAGCAGCGTGAGGGGTAGCACAGATACGCAGTATTTT; CDR3: CASSVRGSTDTQYF
V: TRBV27; length: 15; size: .; J: TRBJ2-7; D: TRBD2; DNA: TGTGCCAGCAGTTCCCGGACTAGCGGCTCCTACGAGCAGTACTTC; CDR3: CASSSRTSGSYEQYF
V: TRBV15; length: 13; size: .; J: TRBJ2-7; D: .; DNA: TGTGCCACCAGCAGTTTTAGCGGCTACGAGCAGTACTTC; CDR3: CATSSFSGYEQYF
V: TRBV30; length: 13; size: .; J: TRBJ2-3; D: .; DNA: TGTGCCTGGAGTCACAAAGGGGTAGATACGCAGTATTTT; CDR3: CAWSHKGVDTQYF
V: TRBV11-3; length: 16; size: .; J: TRBJ2-3; D: .; DNA: TGTGCCAGCAGCCTTGAAATTAGGCGGGGCACAGATACGCAGTATTTT; CDR3: CASSLEIRRGTDTQYF
V: TRBV2; length: 14; size: .; J: TRBJ1-3; D: .; DNA: TGTGCCAGCAGCGCCCGGGGGTCTGGAAACACCATATATTTT; CDR3: CASSARGSGNTIYF
V: TRBV29-1; length: 10; size: .; J: TRBJ2-1; D: .; DNA: TGCAGCGCCACAGAAAATGAGCAGTTCTTC; CDR3: CSATENEQFF
V: TRBV7-2; length: 16; size: once; J: TRBJ1-4; D: TRBD1; DNA: TGTGCCAGCAGCTTAGTTTCGGGACAGGGTAATGAAAAACTGTTTTTT; CDR3: CASSLVSGQGNEKLFF
V: TRBV7-7; length: 14; size: .; J: TRBJ2-7; D: .; DNA: TGTGCTAGCAGCCTCCTCCTCTCATCCGACGAGCAGTACTTC; CDR3: CASSLLLSSDEQYF
V: TRBV19; length: 17; size: .; J: TRBJ1-2; D: TRBD1; DNA: TGTGCCAGTAGTCAAATTCGGGACAGGGGGCGAATCTATGGCTACACCTTC; CDR3: CASSQIRDRGRIYGYTF
V: TRBV11-3; length: 14; size: .; J: TRBJ1-6; D: .; DNA: TGTGCCAGCAGCCCCGTGGGGGCCGGGTCACCCCTCCACTTT; CDR3: CASSPVGAGSPLHF
V: TRBV30; length: 15; size: once; J: TRBJ1-3; D: .; DNA: TGTGCCTGGAGCTCCCCAAACAGGTTTGGAAACACCATATATTTT; CDR3: CAWSSPNRFGNTIYF
V: TRBV2; length: 14; size: .; J: TRBJ1-2; D: TRBD1; DNA: TGTGCCAGCAGTTTTGACAGGGAAACATATGGCTACACCTTC; CDR3: CASSFDRETYGYTF
V: TRBV18; length: 15; size: .; J: TRBJ2-5; D: TRBD1; DNA: TGTGCCAGCTCACCAAACAGGGGGGACCAAGAGACCCAGTACTTC; CDR3: CASSPNRGDQETQYF
V: TRBV7-2; length: 16; size: .; J: TRBJ2-4; D: TRBD1; DNA: TGTGCCAGCAGCCGGGACAGACTCCTAGCCAAAAACATTCAGTACTTC; CDR3: CASSRDRLLAKNIQYF
V: TRBV24-1; length: 13; size: once; J: TRBJ1-1; D: .; DNA: TGTGCCACCAGCCGGACAGAGAACACTGAAGCTTTCTTT; CDR3: CATSRTENTEAFF
V: TRBV5-1; length: 14; size: .; J: TRBJ2-7; D: .; DNA: TGCGCCAGCAGCTTCGGGACGGGGACCTACGAGCAGTACTTC; CDR3: CASSFGTGTYEQYF
V: TRBV6-5; length: 14; size: .; J: TRBJ2-5; D: .; DNA: TGTGCCAGCAGCCCCACCACCTCCCCGGAGACCCAGTACTTC; CDR3: CASSPTTSPETQYF
V: TRBV27; length: 13; size: once; J: TRBJ1-1; D: .; DNA: TGTGCCAGCAGCAACATGCGGACCACTGAAGCTTTCTTT; CDR3: CASSNMRTTEAFF
V: TRBV5-1; length: 16; size: .; J: TRBJ2-1; D: .; DNA: TGCGCCAGCAGCCTCGGAGTGGGACAGTCTAGCGATGAGCAGTTCTTC; CDR3: CASSLGVGQSSDEQFF
V: TRBV7-9; length: 15; size: once; J: TRBJ2-1; D: .; DNA: TGTGCCAGCAGACTTAGCACGAGTTTAGTCAATGAGCAGTTCTTC; CDR3: CASRLSTSLVNEQFF
V: TRBV30; length: 13; size: .; J: TRBJ2-5; D: .; DNA: TGTGCCTGGAGTGTTGGACACCAAGAGACCCAGTACTTC; CDR3: CAWSVGHQETQYF
V: TRBV14; length: 20; size: .; J: TRBJ2-7; D: TRBD1; DNA: TGTGCCAGCAGTCCTGGGACAGGTTTATCCTTAAATCCTGGTACCTACGAGCAGTACTTC; CDR3: CASSPGTGLSLNPGTYEQYF